The T cell receptor beta chain described here comes from a study of cytomegalovirus exposure and HLA in healthy donors. With regard to this clone: Its antigen remains unknown.

Germline V CDR1 and CDR2: LGHNA, YNFKEQ. The CDR3 is made up of 15 amino acids. The V and J ends lost 4 bases and 9 bases respectively, with 19 bases between them. Study conclusions and caveats: Based on reports, TCR beta sequences accurately predicted HLA-A and HLA-B alleles for most subjects. In vitro experiments confirmed that a few CMV-associated chains were specific for CMV antigens. TCR beta V segments were, for the most part, productive about 90% or about 30% of the time in an earlier analysis. The authors later found HLA-associated TCR beta chains more clonally expanded than equally common others.

The study ran its PCR with 60 Vbeta and 13 Jbeta primers. The table came from immunoSEQ multiplex PCR; TCRdb's copy has only in-frame clones and leaves some out. Here the sample spans tens of thousands of clones, approximately 81% being singletons. This chain connects TRBV4-2 to TRBJ1-3; possible D gene TRBD1, 6 bases. Sequenced material: PBMCs. The receptor was isolated from a woman aged 35 to 49 in good health and CMV-seronegative. The CDR3 region is CASSLTGNPGGTIYF. The CDR3 DNA is TGTGCCAGCAGCCTTACAGGGAATCCTGGAGGCACCATATATTTT.